The 5 T cell receptor beta chains in this list originate from one sample, sequenced in a study of tumor and adjacent non-tumor tissue in lung cancer. Three rounds of nested PCR, following a modified ARM-PCR protocol, produced the TCRbeta library. One entry per CDR3 protein, called by TCRdb with MiXCR from the multiplex PCR reads. The sample carries 71,000 or so distinct CDR3 sequences, 65% to 90% recorded once. No cell sorting was done before RNA was extracted from the tissue. The sequenced sample was lung tumor tissue. The origin of the receptors is a woman aged 50 to 65 with non-small cell lung cancer.

As for this clonotype: Being one base from a much bigger clone, this may be a read error. This chain joins TRBV19 and TRBJ2-1, with D unresolved. CDR3 length equals 11 residues. Germline CDR1 reads LNHDA; CDR2 reads SQIVND (reference sequence). V gave up 1 base and J gave up 15 bases, with 10 bases separating them. CDR3 sequence reads: CASSIAELLFF. The CDR3 region has the DNA TGTGCCAGTAGTATAGCGGAGTTGCTGTTCTTC.

The sample holds one count of this clonotype. The conserved phenylalanine or tryptophan normally closing the CDR3 is absent here, so this likely arose from a read error. The genes are TRBV12-3 or TRBV12-4 and TRBJ2-3; the D is unclear. The CDR3 is made up of 15 amino acids. This CDR3 is CVSSLETLSTDTQYC. CDR3 sequence (DNA): TGTGTCAGCAGTTTAGAGACATTAAGCACAGATACGCAGTATTGT.

The chain's CDR3 is CSARRLEESDTEAFF. In DNA form, the CDR3 reads TGCAGTGCTAGGAGGTTAGAGGAGTCGGACACTGAAGCTTTCTTT. This chain uses TRBV20-1 with TRBJ1-1; D gene uncertain. The CDR3 runs 15 residues. Trimming cost V 3 bases and J 3 bases, with 17 bases left between them. Germline V CDR1 and CDR2: DFQATT, SNEGSKA (reference sequence).

As concerns this clonotype: The junction departs from the called germline gene at one end, perhaps through a read error. The chain employs TRBV20-1 and TRBJ2-1, with D possibly being TRBD1 (5 bases). CDR1 DFQATT and CDR2 SNEGSKA come from the germline V gene (reference sequence). This CDR3 comprises 12 residues. DNA for the CDR3: TGCAGTGCATCGGATAGGGGCAACGAGCAGTCCTTC. Its translation: CSASDRGNEQSF.

To note about this clonotype: This likely comes from a read error, as the CDR3 has no conserved phenylalanine or tryptophan at its end. The V and J genes are TRBV11-2 and TRBJ2-7; D is uncertain. This CDR3 has 15 amino acids. Trimming took 9 bases from V and 1 from J, leaving 19 bases between them. CDR1 and CDR2 from the germline V gene are SGHAT and FQNNGV. The chain's CDR3 is CARSPWARGSYEQYC. CDR3 nucleotides: TGTGCCAGGAGCCCTTGGGCTAGAGGTTCCTACGAGCAGTACTGC.